The sequence of this T cell receptor beta chain was determined in a study of vaccination and CD4 T cells after COVID-19. Study-wide background: Samples from a few convalescent patients were taken at day 14 and days 161 to 241 post-vaccination.

TCRdb used MiXCR to reprocess the PCR reads, holding one entry per CDR3 protein. The sample shows approximately 40,000 distinct CDR3 sequences, 36% of them seen only once. Indicated time point: late sampling 161 to 241 days after vaccination in three convalescent patients. The germline CDR1 and CDR2 sequences are SGHTA and FQGTGA. This CDR3 spans 14 amino acids. Trimming removed 5 bases from V and 4 bases from J; junction bases left unmatched: 5. The TCR sequence derives from a human donor who had recovered from COVID-19. Sequenced here: CD4+ T cells from blood, sampled about 7 months after SARS-CoV-2 vaccination. The V call is TRBV7-3, the J call TRBJ2-1, with TRBD1 identical over 7 bases. Here the CDR3 DNA reads TGTGCCAGCAGCGCGACAGGGCGGTACAATGAGCAGTTCTTC. Protein product: CASSATGRYNEQFF. The variable domain in full, with the rest retrieved from reference TRBV7-3 and TRBJ2-1, is GAGVSQTPSNKVTEKGKYVELRCDPISGHTALYWYRQSLGQGPEFLIYFQGTGAADDSGLPNDRFFAVRPEGSVSTLKIQRTERGDSAVYLCASSATGRYNEQFFGPGTRLTVL.